This passage covers 24 T cell receptor beta chains from one sample sequenced in a study of blood T cell repertoires in COVID-19. TCRdb's table, derived via immunoSEQ multiplex PCR, lists solely in-frame clones and lacks some. This sample has some 170,000 clones; roughly 88% occur once, and the top ten carry 13% to 15%. The sample was PBMCs or T cells enriched from blood (not recorded which). These receptors were collected from a man aged 50 to 59 who had recovered from COVID-19.

A few counts support this clone. The chain joins TRBV10-3 to TRBJ1-2; D gene ambiguous. CDR1 and CDR2 from the germline V gene are ENHRY and SYGVKD. Trimming took 2 bases from V and 4 from J, leaving 11 bases between them. There are 14 residues in the CDR3. DNA of the CDR3: TGTGCCATCAGTGAGCAGGAAGCCCGCTATGGCTACACCTTC. It yields the protein CAISEQEARYGYTF.

The chain has TRBV15 and TRBJ2-1; no reliable D call. Germline V lookup: CDR1 LNHNV, CDR2 YYDKDF (reference sequence). There are 13 residues in the CDR3. Trimming removed 5 bases from V and 4 bases from J, with 9 bases in between. CDR3 nucleotides: TGTGCCACCAGCCCCCGGGTATACAATGAGCAGTTCTTC. It codes for CATSPRVYNEQFF.

V and J are TRBV19 and TRBJ1-1, with TRBD1 matching over 8 bases. CDR1 and CDR2 (germline): LNHDA, SQIVND (reference sequence). The CDR3 totals 14 residues. The ends lost 5 bases at V and 1 base at J; junction bases unmatched: 3. The CDR3 DNA sequence: TGTGCCAGTAGTCAGCAGGGGGCGAACACTGAAGCTTTCTTT. Amino acids: CASSQQGANTEAFF.

This chain connects TRBV28 to TRBJ1-1; a weak D match, TRBD1 (6 bases). Trimming removed 3 bases at V and 12 bases at J, with 11 bases between. The germline V gene encodes CDR1 MDHEN and CDR2 SYDVKM. The CDR3 contains 11 residues. CDR3 in DNA: TGTGCCAGCAGTTTGTTGGACAGTACTTTCTTT. Its protein product is CASSLLDSTFF.

The chain links TRBV5-4 to TRBJ1-3, with 8 bases fitting TRBD1. The germline V gene encodes CDR1 SGHNT and CDR2 YYREEE (reference sequence). With 4 bases clipped from V and 0 bases from J, the junction kept 12 bases outside the gene matches. The CDR3 spans 18 residues. The CDR3 protein is CASSPTPGQESSGNTIYF. The CDR3, as DNA: TGTGCCAGCAGCCCAACACCGGGACAGGAGAGCTCTGGAAACACCATATATTTT.

In this sample, this clone turned up a few times. The V and J genes are TRBV5-1 and TRBJ2-5; a weak D match, TRBD1 (6 bases). V dropped 3 bases and J dropped 2 bases, with 17 bases sitting between them. Per the germline V gene, CDR1 is SGHRS and CDR2 is YFSETQ. CDR3 length: 16 amino acids. The DNA for the CDR3 is TGCGCCAGCAGCTCCCTTCAGACAGGACGTCAAGAGACCCAGTACTTC. Protein: CASSSLQTGRQETQYF.

The V call is TRBV11-2, the J call TRBJ2-7; TRBD1 is a possible D gene (6 bases). Germline V gene data show CDR1 as SGHAT and CDR2 as FQNNGV. V was trimmed by 5 bases and J by 3 bases, leaving 14 bases between them. The CDR3 is 14 amino acids. DNA of the CDR3: TGTGCCAGCAGCGGAAACAGGGCTGACTACGAGCAGTACTTC. As protein: CASSGNRADYEQYF.

The genes are TRBV2 and TRBJ2-2; TRBD1 agrees at 9 bases. Germline CDR1 SNHLY, CDR2 FYNNEI. This CDR3 has 15 amino acids. The trim removed 6 bases at V and 4 bases at J, leaving 6 bases unmatched. The CDR3 spells CASRATGGVTGELFF. The CDR3, as DNA: TGTGCCAGCAGAGCCACAGGGGGCGTCACCGGGGAGCTGTTTTTT. Variable domain in full (rest from reference TRBV2 and TRBJ2-2): EPEVTQTPSHQVTQMGQEVILRCVPISNHLYFYWYRQILGQKVEFLVSFYNNEISEKSEIFDDQFSVERPDGSNFTLKIRSTKLEDSAMYFCASRATGGVTGELFFGEGSRLTVL.

This chain uses TRBV6-4 with TRBJ2-3; the match to TRBD2 covers 9 bases. Germline V CDR1 and CDR2: MRHNA, SNTAGT. V was clipped by 3 bases and J by 0 bases; unmatched bases: 1. The CDR3 extends over 15 amino acids. The CDR3 reads CASSEGLASTDTQYF. The CDR3 DNA reads TGTGCCAGCAGTGAGGGACTAGCTAGCACAGATACGCAGTATTTT.

The J gene is TRBJ2-6, the V gene TRBV2, with unresolved D. Trimming stripped 8 bases from V and 2 bases from J, with 13 bases between. The CDR3 contains 15 residues. CDR1 and CDR2 (germline): SNHLY, FYNNEI. The CDR3 sequence is CASHFGDTGANVLTF. The CDR3 DNA reads as TGTGCCAGCCACTTCGGTGATACTGGGGCCAACGTCCTGACTTTC.

V is TRBV7-8 and J is TRBJ2-7; a weak D match, TRBD1 (6 bases). Trimming took off 4 bases at V and 4 bases at J, with 14 bases between the two ends. The CDR3 has 14 residues. The germline gives CDR1 SGHVS, CDR2 FQNEAQ. The CDR3 bases are TGTGCCAGCAGCTCCACAGGGTTTGGGTACGAGCAGTACTTC. This codes for CASSSTGFGYEQYF.

V is TRBV7-8 and J is TRBJ1-1; D is ambiguous. Germline V gene data show CDR1 as SGHVS and CDR2 as FQNEAQ. The CDR3 is 15 amino acids. V dropped 1 base and J dropped 1 base, with 10 bases sitting between them. This CDR3 reads CASSLGRGRNTEAFF. CDR3 nucleotide sequence: TGTGCCAGCAGCTTAGGTCGAGGGAGGAACACTGAAGCTTTCTTT.

V is TRBV5-1 and J is TRBJ2-7; D perhaps matches TRBD1 (6 bases). The CDR3 runs to 14 residues. V dropped 0 bases and J dropped 5 bases, with 12 bases sitting between them. Germline loops: CDR1 SGHRS, CDR2 YFSETQ. For the CDR3, the DNA is TGCGCCAGCAGCTTGGGGACAGCTCGCAACGAGCAGTACTTC. This gives the protein CASSLGTARNEQYF.

This clone showed up just a few times. This chain uses TRBV6-5 with TRBJ1-5, with 11 bases lining up with TRBD1. The CDR3 is made up of 15 amino acids. The V and J ends lost 6 bases and 6 bases, in that order; junction bases with no gene match: 7. Germline V gene lookup returns CDR1 MNHEY and CDR2 SVGAGI. CDR3 sequence: CASRGQGVFTQPQHF. CDR3 DNA sequence: TGTGCCAGCAGGGGACAGGGGGTGTTTACTCAGCCCCAGCATTTT.

This chain connects TRBV27 to TRBJ1-3, with unresolved D. The germline V and J ends were trimmed by 5 bases and 0 bases, with 14 bases remaining between them. Looked up from germline, CDR1 is MNHEY and CDR2 is SMNVEV (reference sequence). The CDR3 extends over 16 amino acids. The CDR3 loop is CASSPQGLISGNTIYF. For the CDR3, the DNA is TGTGCCAGCAGTCCGCAAGGACTCATCTCTGGAAACACCATATATTTT.

This clone was recorded once. V gene TRBV14 combines with J gene TRBJ2-2; 7 bases line up with TRBD1. The germline V gene encodes CDR1 SGHDN and CDR2 FVKESK. The V gene end was trimmed by 4 bases and the J gene end by 5 bases; junction bases not matched to a gene: 4. This CDR3 region has 14 residues. CDR3 residues: CASSRNRGTGELFF. CDR3 coding DNA: TGTGCCAGCAGCCGAAACAGGGGTACCGGGGAGCTGTTTTTT.

CDR3 bases: TGCGCCAGCAGTGACTCCGGGACTCTCCAAGAGACCCAGTACTTC. This sequence encodes CASSDSGTLQETQYF. The chain employs TRBV10-1 and TRBJ2-5; D may be TRBD2 (6 bases). Germline V lookup: CDR1 WNHNN, CDR2 SYGVQD (reference sequence). The CDR3 is made up of 15 amino acids. V was shortened by 3 bases and J by 1 base, with 12 bases between the two germline ends.

The table lists this clone with a count of one. The chain links TRBV30 to TRBJ2-1, with TRBD2 matching over 11 bases. Germline-derived CDR1 and CDR2 are GTSNPN and SVGIG (reference sequence). V trimming: 4 bases; J trimming: 4 bases; junction bases outside the gene matches: 6. The CDR3 runs 15 residues. CDR3 in DNA: TGTGCCTGGACTCGGCTAGCGGGGGGTTACAATGAGCAGTTCTTC. Protein: CAWTRLAGGYNEQFF.

The chain uses TRBV6-4 and TRBJ1-2; 8 positions match TRBD1. The CDR3 has 14 amino acids. V lost 2 bases and J lost 8; bases outside the gene matches: 7. CDR1 and CDR2 (germline): MRHNA, SNTAGT. CDR3: CASSDTWTGKGYTF. The CDR3 coding sequence is TGTGCCAGCAGTGACACGTGGACAGGGAAGGGCTACACCTTC.

The V call is TRBV4-1, the J call TRBJ2-3; 12 nucleotides align to TRBD2. Unmatched junction bases numbered 8, after V lost 3 bases and J lost 7 bases. This CDR3 has 16 amino acids. Germline loops: CDR1 MGHRA, CDR2 YSYEKL. DNA of the CDR3: TGCGCCAGCAGCCACCCTAGCGGGGGGGCCGGGAATACGCAGTATTTT. Encoded protein: CASSHPSGGAGNTQYF.

The rearrangement joins TRBV10-3 to TRBJ2-7; 9 nucleotides align to TRBD2. This CDR3 has 14 amino acids. V trimming: 6 bases; J trimming: 3 bases; junction bases outside the gene matches: 6. Germline V CDR1 and CDR2: ENHRY, SYGVKD. The CDR3 reads CAIRDSGGGYEQYF. CDR3 DNA sequence: TGTGCCATCAGGGATAGCGGGGGCGGCTACGAGCAGTACTTC.

The chain has TRBV18 and TRBJ2-3; D may be TRBD1 (6 bases). Germline CDR1 is KGHSH and CDR2 is LQKENI. The CDR3 extends over 13 amino acids. With 9 bases removed from V and 6 bases from J, the gap between germline ends came to 16 bases. CDR3 in amino acids: CASSLRGGDTQYF. DNA of the CDR3: TGTGCCAGTTCCCTCAGAGGGGGTGATACGCAGTATTTT.

This sequence joins TRBV9 and TRBJ2-5, with 10 bases fitting TRBD2. This CDR3 region has 17 residues. V lost 0 bases and J lost 2; bases outside the gene matches: 7. Looked up from germline, CDR1 is SGDLS and CDR2 is YYNGEE. The CDR3 DNA reads TGTGCCAGCAGCGTAGTGGGTAGCGGGGGGTTACAAGAGACCCAGTACTTC. Its translation: CASSVVGSGGLQETQYF.

The rearrangement uses TRBV12-5 and TRBJ2-7; the D gene is possibly TRBD1 (6 bases). The germline V and J ends were trimmed by 2 bases and 5 bases, with 19 bases remaining between them. Germline values: CDR1 LGHNT, CDR2 FRNRAP. The CDR3 contains 16 residues. CDR3 loop: CASGLYQGQGFDEQYF. CDR3 DNA sequence: TGTGCTAGTGGTTTGTACCAGGGGCAGGGTTTCGACGAGCAGTACTTC. Drawing the rest from reference TRBV12-5 and TRBJ2-7, the complete variable domain is DARVTQTPRHKVTEMGQEVTMRCQPILGHNTVFWYRQTMMQGLELLAYFRNRAPLDDSGMPKDRFSAEMPDATLATLKIQPSEPRDSAVYFCASGLYQGQGFDEQYFGPGTRLTVT.